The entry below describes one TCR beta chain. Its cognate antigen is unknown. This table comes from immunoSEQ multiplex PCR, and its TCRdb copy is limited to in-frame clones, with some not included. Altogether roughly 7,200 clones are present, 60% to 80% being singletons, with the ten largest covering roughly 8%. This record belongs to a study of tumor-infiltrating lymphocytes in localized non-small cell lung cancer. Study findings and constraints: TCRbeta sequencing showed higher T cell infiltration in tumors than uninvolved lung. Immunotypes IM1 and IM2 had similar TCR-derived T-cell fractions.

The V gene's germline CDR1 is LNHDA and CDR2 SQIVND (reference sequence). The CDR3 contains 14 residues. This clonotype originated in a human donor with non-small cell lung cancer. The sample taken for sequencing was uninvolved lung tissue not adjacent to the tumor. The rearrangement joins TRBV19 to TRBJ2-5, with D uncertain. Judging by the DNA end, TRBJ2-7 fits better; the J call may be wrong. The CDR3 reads CASSINHGSYEQYF. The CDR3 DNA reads TGTGCCAGTAGTATTAATCACGGGTCCTACGAGCAGTACTTC.